These T cell receptor beta chains were read from a single sample in a study of blood T cell repertoires in COVID-19. Sequenced by immunoSEQ multiplex PCR; TCRdb stores in-frame clones only, minus some. The sample contains 30,000 to 45,000 clones, about 89% of which appear only once. The sequenced material came from peripheral blood. Receptors were obtained from a man aged 50-59 years with active COVID-19. CDR3s include the opening cysteine and the closing phenylalanine or tryptophan. A D gene is named only where the DNA matches it firmly.

j_call: TRBJ2-7; d_call: TRBD1; v_call: TRBV6-1; cdr3_aa: CASSEMETGGRGSYEQYF
j_call: TRBJ2-3; d_call: .; v_call: TRBV19; cdr3_aa: CATRDTARTDTQYF
j_call: TRBJ2-7; d_call: TRBD2; v_call: TRBV7-2; cdr3_aa: CASSPWGGPYEQYF
j_call: TRBJ1-1; d_call: .; v_call: TRBV12-3/TRBV12-4; cdr3_aa: CASSIRGGTEAFF
j_call: TRBJ1-6; d_call: TRBD1; v_call: TRBV19; cdr3_aa: CASSTSGTGGYNSPLHF
j_call: TRBJ1-3; d_call: TRBD1; v_call: TRBV3-1/TRBV3-2; cdr3_aa: CASSPRDRVIGNTIYF
j_call: TRBJ2-3; d_call: TRBD2; v_call: TRBV19; cdr3_aa: CASSWTSGSSYLDTQYF
j_call: TRBJ1-1; d_call: .; v_call: TRBV6-5; cdr3_aa: CASVREGTEAFF
j_call: TRBJ1-4; d_call: TRBD1; v_call: TRBV3-1/TRBV3-2; cdr3_aa: CATTGAHNEKLFF
j_call: TRBJ2-2; d_call: TRBD2; v_call: TRBV7-7; cdr3_aa: CASSSGLAAANTGELFF
j_call: TRBJ2-7; d_call: TRBD1; v_call: TRBV7-6; cdr3_aa: CASSTGTGKLSYEQYF
j_call: TRBJ2-5; d_call: .; v_call: TRBV4-2; cdr3_aa: CASSRLVAETQYF
j_call: TRBJ1-3; d_call: .; v_call: TRBV19; cdr3_aa: CASTSRGAGGNTIYF
j_call: TRBJ1-2; d_call: .; v_call: TRBV18; cdr3_aa: CASSPGLANYGYTF
j_call: TRBJ2-1; d_call: TRBD2; v_call: TRBV11-1; cdr3_aa: CASSGGGNEQFF
j_call: TRBJ1-2; d_call: .; v_call: TRBV2; cdr3_aa: CASSDTRYGYTF
j_call: TRBJ1-2; d_call: .; v_call: TRBV4-1; cdr3_aa: CASSPTARELYGYTF
j_call: TRBJ2-5; d_call: .; v_call: TRBV12-3/TRBV12-4; cdr3_aa: CASSWGHGETQYF
j_call: TRBJ2-7; d_call: .; v_call: TRBV19; cdr3_aa: CASSPRTTGGYEQYF
j_call: TRBJ2-7; d_call: TRBD2; v_call: TRBV29-1; cdr3_aa: CSVGLAGDEQYF
j_call: TRBJ1-4; d_call: .; v_call: TRBV7-2; cdr3_aa: CASSVTPPGYRNEKLFF
j_call: TRBJ2-5; d_call: .; v_call: TRBV12-3/TRBV12-4; cdr3_aa: CASSSLVGETQYF
j_call: TRBJ1-1; d_call: TRBD1; v_call: TRBV2; cdr3_aa: CASYGTANTEAFF
j_call: TRBJ1-5; d_call: TRBD1; v_call: TRBV6-6; cdr3_aa: CASRGTGGSNQPQHF
j_call: TRBJ1-2; d_call: TRBD1; v_call: TRBV6-6; cdr3_aa: CATGDRGLNGYGYTF
j_call: TRBJ2-7; d_call: TRBD1; v_call: TRBV7-6; cdr3_aa: CASSLVGQGFVVAYEQYF
j_call: TRBJ2-7; d_call: .; v_call: TRBV30; cdr3_aa: CAWSAYRDEQYF
j_call: TRBJ2-5; d_call: TRBD1; v_call: TRBV11-2; cdr3_aa: CASSPRTGRHETQYF
j_call: TRBJ1-6; d_call: TRBD1; v_call: TRBV6-6; cdr3_aa: CASSRDSYSPLHF
j_call: TRBJ2-3; d_call: TRBD1; v_call: TRBV7-9; cdr3_aa: CASSYWTGRDTQYF
j_call: TRBJ1-6; d_call: TRBD1; v_call: TRBV19; cdr3_aa: CASSISHRGTDSPLHF
j_call: TRBJ2-1; d_call: .; v_call: TRBV6-5; cdr3_aa: CASIGDGWEQFF
j_call: TRBJ2-7; d_call: TRBD2; v_call: TRBV5-4; cdr3_aa: CASSLGREGPHEQYF
j_call: TRBJ1-4; d_call: .; v_call: TRBV4-1; cdr3_aa: CASSQGTSGMGEKLFF
j_call: TRBJ1-2; d_call: .; v_call: TRBV5-4; cdr3_aa: CASSLLDMEYGYTF
j_call: TRBJ1-2; d_call: .; v_call: TRBV3-1/TRBV3-2; cdr3_aa: CASSQAQGPYGYTF
j_call: TRBJ1-2; d_call: .; v_call: TRBV2; cdr3_aa: CASSEARSGLGYTF
j_call: TRBJ1-2; d_call: TRBD1; v_call: TRBV18; cdr3_aa: CASSPRRQGARYGYTF
j_call: TRBJ2-5; d_call: TRBD2; v_call: TRBV7-3; cdr3_aa: CASSKTTSPPETQYF
j_call: TRBJ2-2; d_call: .; v_call: TRBV7-2; cdr3_aa: CASSLPDSLHTGELFF
j_call: TRBJ2-3; d_call: .; v_call: TRBV7-9; cdr3_aa: CASSLSSRVDTDTQYF
j_call: TRBJ1-4; d_call: TRBD1; v_call: TRBV24-1; cdr3_aa: CATSDVRQGVKEKLFF
j_call: TRBJ2-5; d_call: .; v_call: TRBV3-1/TRBV3-2; cdr3_aa: CASSQERETQYF